This T cell receptor (beta chain) was sequenced during a study of cytomegalovirus exposure and HLA in healthy donors. Study-level background: The same platform was used for the 100 to 150 validation repertoires and the 600 to 850 first-cohort repertoires, a later analysis reported.

Regarding the study as a whole: TCR clusters originating in the first cohort tended to co-occur in the approximately 130 validation repertoires, according to a later analysis. In vitro assays verified that a few CMV-associated chains recognized CMV antigens specifically.

As regards this clone: Its antigen is not known.

V gave up 4 bases and J gave up 7 bases; unmatched junction bases: 4. CDR1 is MGHRA, CDR2 YSYEKL, per germline. CDR3 length: 14 amino acids. This table comes from immunoSEQ multiplex PCR, and its TCRdb copy is limited to in-frame clones, with some not included. This sample has roughly 250,000 clones, with around 87% found just once. Input material: PBMCs. The chain employs TRBV4-1 and TRBJ2-2; TRBD1 matches at 9 bases. The sequence was collected from a man in his late teens or twenties in good health and CMV-seronegative. The CDR3 nucleotides are TGCGCCAGCAGCCGGACGGGACAGGGCGGGGAGCTGTTTTTT. It specifies CASSRTGQGGELFF.